Sequencing of this T cell receptor beta chain was carried out in a study of T-cell memory formation after mild COVID-19. Findings and caveats of the study: Memory from before infection featured some responding clones, which suggests cross-reactive memory joined. Contracting CD4+ clones lay largely in CM and EM, with CD8+ ones residing in EMRA.

Germline-derived CDR1 and CDR2 are SGHAT and FQNNGV. Trimming cost V 5 bases and J 3 bases; bases outside gene matches: 5. The CDR3 totals 15 residues. cDNA libraries for TCR alpha and TCR beta, carrying sample barcodes and UMIs, came from 5'RACE with constant-segment primers. TCRdb re-called the 5' RACE reads through MiXCR, storing one row per CDR3 protein. In the table there are 350,000 or so distinct CDR3 sequences, 20% to 25% of which are singletons. This clonotype was observed a handful of times. Its target is not known. The rearrangement links TRBV11-2 to TRBJ1-1; TRBD1 aligns across 11 bases. Sequencing input: PBMCs or a T cell subset sorted from them (not recorded which). The TCR sequence derives from a man aged 18-30 years who had mild COVID-19 (a few samples of this study predate the infection). Cell type and time point are not known. This CDR3 reads CASSPGQGAHTEAFF. The CDR3 DNA sequence: TGTGCCAGCAGCCCCGGACAGGGGGCTCACACTGAAGCTTTCTTT.